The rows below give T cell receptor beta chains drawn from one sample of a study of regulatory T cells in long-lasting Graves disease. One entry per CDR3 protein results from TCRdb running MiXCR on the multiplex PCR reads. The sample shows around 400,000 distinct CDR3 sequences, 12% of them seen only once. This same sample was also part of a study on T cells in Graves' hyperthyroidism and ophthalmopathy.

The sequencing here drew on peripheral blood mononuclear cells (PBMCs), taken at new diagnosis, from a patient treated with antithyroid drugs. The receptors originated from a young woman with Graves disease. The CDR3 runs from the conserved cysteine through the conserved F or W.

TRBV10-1,CASSRDRGSNEQFF
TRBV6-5,CASSYAQAWGTEAFF
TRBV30,CAWRPARPSSYNEQFF
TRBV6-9,CASSYVIAGGTDTQYF
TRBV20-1,CSALGRSPAETQYF
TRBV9,CASSEGTGPQETQYF
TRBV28,CASNHIRDRSTDTQYF
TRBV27,CASSLSVLGVTNEKLFF
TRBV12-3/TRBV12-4,CASGGGDRPYNEQFF
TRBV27,CASSLQTSGGRETQYF
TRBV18,CASSPIAGTNTGELFF
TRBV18,CASSPPPKLAEAFF
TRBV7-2,CASSPPGAAASLNSPLHF
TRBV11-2,CASSLENSGALYF
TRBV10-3,CAISDGNRGNTQYF
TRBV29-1,CSVVVLGLETRYF
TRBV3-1,CASSQDLDASVYSPLHF
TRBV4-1,CASTLQGTDNEQFF
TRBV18,CASSDVLISGNTIYF
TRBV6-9,CASSSPKGGNQPQHF
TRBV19,CASMGTGLGEQFF
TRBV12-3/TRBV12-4,CASRKAGVRDTQYF
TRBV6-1,CASRLTDSQRNSPLHF
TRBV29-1,CSVFGDPHRYGYTF
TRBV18,CASSLTGQPYNEQFF
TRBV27,CASSPFPGYEQYF
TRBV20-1,CSARDRVSPGETQYF
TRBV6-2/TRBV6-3,CASRLTNRGGNQPQHF
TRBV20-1,CSALRTGNTEAFF
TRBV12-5,CASGLARGQISNEKLFF
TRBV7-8,CASSFRGTYNEQFF
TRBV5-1,CASSQRQRNTGELFF
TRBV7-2,CASSGGLSNQPQHF
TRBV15,CATSRGGGGNQPQHF
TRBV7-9,CASSRVVGGLGTEAFF
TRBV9,CASSVAGGGTGELFF
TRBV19,CASQINRGRYNEQFF
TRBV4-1,CASSQVPWTVSNQPQHF
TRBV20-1,CSAKLDRWTVEQFF
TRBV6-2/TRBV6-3,CASSYEVAIAENTGELFF
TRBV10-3,CAISRQGDTEAFF
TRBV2,CASRSVWSSYEQYF
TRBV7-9,CASSLAELQETQYF
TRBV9,CASSVATDTQYF
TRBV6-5,CASSYSIYRGSVPLHF
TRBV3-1,CASSQDVGLAGDTQYF
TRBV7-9,CASSLGYRALKTKWNEKLFF
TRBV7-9,CASGLAGGDNEQFF